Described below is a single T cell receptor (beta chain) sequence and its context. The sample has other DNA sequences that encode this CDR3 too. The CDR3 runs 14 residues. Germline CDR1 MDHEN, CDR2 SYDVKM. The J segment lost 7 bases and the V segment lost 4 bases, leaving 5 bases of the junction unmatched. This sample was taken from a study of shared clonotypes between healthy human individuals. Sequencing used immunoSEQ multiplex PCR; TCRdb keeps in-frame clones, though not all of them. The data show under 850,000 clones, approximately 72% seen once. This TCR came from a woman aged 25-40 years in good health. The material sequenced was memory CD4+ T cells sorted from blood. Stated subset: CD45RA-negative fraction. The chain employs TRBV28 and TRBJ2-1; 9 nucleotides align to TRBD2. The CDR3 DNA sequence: TGTGCCAGCAGTTCGGCGGGAGGGCCTAATGAGCAGTTCTTC. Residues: CASSSAGGPNEQFF.